This TCR beta chain was obtained from a study of T cells in localized non-small cell lung cancer. Study observations and caveats: Adjacent lung was found to contain a median approximately 50 of the top 100 tumor clones.

Sequencing used immunoSEQ multiplex PCR; TCRdb keeps in-frame clones, though not all of them. The sample holds roughly 48,000 clones; roughly 80% are singletons and the top ten take about a sixth. This clone was recorded a few times. Its antigen remains unidentified. In germline, CDR1 is LNHDA, CDR2 SQIVND (reference sequence). The V end lost 7 bases, the J end lost 9 bases, and 22 bases lay between the germline ends. The CDR3 length is 15 residues. The sequences come from peripheral blood, collected before any cancer treatment. This TCR came from a man aged 40 to 75 with stage I squamous cell lung carcinoma. The genes are TRBV19 and TRBJ2-1; either TRBD1 or TRBD2 may supply D (5 bases each). DNA of the CDR3: TGTGCCAGTACGGGGACCCAGAATATTCACAGTGAGCAGTTCTTC. Translated, it gives CASTGTQNIHSEQFF. Variable domain in full (rest from reference TRBV19 and TRBJ2-1): DGGITQSPKYLFRKEGQNVTLSCEQNLNHDAMYWYRQDPGQGLRLIYYSQIVNDFQKGDIAEGYSVSREKKESFPLTVTSAQKNPTAFYLCASTGTQNIHSEQFFGPGTRLTVL.